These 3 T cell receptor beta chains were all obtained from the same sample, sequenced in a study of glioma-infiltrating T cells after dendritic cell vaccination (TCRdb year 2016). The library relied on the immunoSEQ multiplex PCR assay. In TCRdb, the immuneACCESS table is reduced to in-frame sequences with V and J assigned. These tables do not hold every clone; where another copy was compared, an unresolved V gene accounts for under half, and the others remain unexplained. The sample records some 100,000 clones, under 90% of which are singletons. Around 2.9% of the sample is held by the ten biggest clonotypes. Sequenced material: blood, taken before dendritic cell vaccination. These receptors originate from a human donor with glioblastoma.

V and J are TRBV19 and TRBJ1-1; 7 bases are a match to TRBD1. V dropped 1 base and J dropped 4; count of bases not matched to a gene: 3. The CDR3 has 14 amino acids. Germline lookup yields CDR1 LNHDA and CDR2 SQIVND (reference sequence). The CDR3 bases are TGTGCCAGTAGTATAGGGAGGGGGCCCACTGAAGCTTTCTTT. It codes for CASSIGRGPTEAFF.

The DNA of the CDR3 is TGTGCCAGCAGCCTCCTTTTGAACACTGAAGCTTTCTTT. It translates to CASSLLLNTEAFF. V and J are TRBV9 and TRBJ1-1, with D unresolved. Germline V gene data show CDR1 as SGDLS and CDR2 as YYNGEE. V gave up 4 bases and J gave up 0 bases, with 7 bases separating them. The CDR3 consists of 13 residues.

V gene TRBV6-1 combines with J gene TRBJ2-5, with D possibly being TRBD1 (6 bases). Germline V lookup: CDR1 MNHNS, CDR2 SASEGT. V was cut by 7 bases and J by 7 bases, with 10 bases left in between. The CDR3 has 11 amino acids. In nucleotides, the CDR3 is TGTGCCAGCACAATAGGGGGGACCCAGTACTTC. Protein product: CASTIGGTQYF.